A single sample is the source of the 24 T cell receptor beta chains below, sequenced in a study of blood T cell repertoires in COVID-19. Method: immunoSEQ multiplex PCR; TCRdb's copy keeps in-frame clones and lacks some. The repertoire holds 350,000 or so clones, with roughly nine tenths as singletons. The sequenced material came from peripheral blood. These receptors all stem from a woman aged 60-75 years with COVID-19, enrolled during active disease.

The chain carries TRBV11-2 and TRBJ1-5; 8 bases are a match to TRBD1. Germline lookup yields CDR1 SGHAT and CDR2 FQNNGV. The CDR3 is 15 residues long. Unmatched junction bases numbered 7, after V lost 5 bases and J lost 4 bases. The CDR3 region is CASSRGQGGNQPQHF. For the CDR3, the DNA is TGTGCCAGCAGCCGAGGACAGGGCGGGAATCAGCCCCAGCATTTT.

The rearrangement joins TRBV10-3 to TRBJ1-5; possibly TRBD1 for D (6 bases). The CDR3 spans 15 residues. The germline V and J ends were trimmed by 4 bases and 0 bases, with 10 bases remaining between them. From germline, CDR1 is ENHRY and CDR2 SYGVKD. The CDR3 bases are TGTGCCATCAGTGCCTCAGGGGATAGCAATCAGCCCCAGCATTTT. Encoded protein: CAISASGDSNQPQHF.

The V and J genes are TRBV9 and TRBJ1-3, with D possibly being TRBD1 (6 bases). The CDR3 is 16 residues long. In germline, CDR1 is SGDLS, CDR2 YYNGEE. V lost 6 bases and J 3 bases, leaving 19 bases between the germline ends. CDR3 nucleotides: TGTGCCAGCAACCCAACTGGGGGCTCCCGTGGAAACACCATATATTTT. Encoded protein: CASNPTGGSRGNTIYF.

DNA of the CDR3: TGTGCCATCAGAGGGAGCGTTGACAATGAGCAGTTCTTC. This gives the protein CAIRGSVDNEQFF. V gene TRBV10-3 combines with J gene TRBJ2-1; D perhaps matches TRBD2 (5 bases). Trimming removed 6 bases from V and 5 bases from J, with 11 bases in between. The CDR3 runs to 13 residues. Germline V gene data show CDR1 as ENHRY and CDR2 as SYGVKD.

The rearrangement uses TRBV2 and TRBJ1-1; D gene ambiguous. This CDR3 has 11 amino acids. The V end was cut by 6 bases, the J end by 6 bases, with 8 bases between. CDR1 and CDR2 from the germline V gene are SNHLY and FYNNEI. This chain's CDR3 is CASREGSEAFF. The CDR3 DNA sequence: TGTGCCAGCAGGGAGGGCTCTGAAGCTTTCTTT.

The V gene is TRBV18, the J gene TRBJ1-2, with D possibly being TRBD1 (5 bases). This CDR3 has 13 residues. Trimming took 3 bases from V and 5 from J, leaving 10 bases between them. Germline V lookup: CDR1 KGHSH, CDR2 LQKENI. CDR3 sequence: CASSPTDRYGYTF. In DNA form, the CDR3 reads TGTGCCAGCTCACCCACCGACAGATATGGCTACACCTTC.

This chain uses TRBV18 with TRBJ1-2, with D perhaps TRBD1 (6 bases). Germline assignment: CDR1 KGHSH and CDR2 LQKENI. V shed 6 bases and J shed 0 bases, with 14 bases lying between them. CDR3 length: 15 amino acids. The chain's CDR3 is CASSLGTNANYGYTF. For the CDR3, the DNA is TGTGCCAGCTCCCTTGGGACAAATGCTAACTATGGCTACACCTTC. Complete variable domain (other parts from reference TRBV18 and TRBJ1-2): NAGVMQNPRHLVRRRGQEARLRCSPMKGHSHVYWYRQLPEEGLKFMVYLQKENIIDESGMPKERFSAEFPKEGPSILRIQQVVRGDSAAYFCASSLGTNANYGYTFGSGTRLTVV.

J is TRBJ2-3 and V is TRBV11-2, with no clear D. Trimming left V 5 bases short and J 6 bases short, with 6 bases between. CDR1 and CDR2 (germline): SGHAT, FQNNGV. The CDR3 spans 11 residues. CDR3 nucleotide sequence: TGTGCCAGCAGCCTACCGGATACGCAGTATTTT. This encodes CASSLPDTQYF.

This chain connects TRBV5-1 to TRBJ2-2, with TRBD1 identical over 10 bases. CDR3 size: 15 residues. V gave up 3 bases and J gave up 1 base; unmatched junction bases: 0. The germline gives CDR1 SGHRS, CDR2 YFSETQ. Here the CDR3 DNA reads TGCGCCAGCAGCTGGACAGGGGGGAACACCGGGGAGCTGTTTTTT. It is translated as CASSWTGGNTGELFF.

J is TRBJ1-5 and V is TRBV29-1; a possible D gene is TRBD1 (6 bases). The germline V gene encodes CDR1 SQVTM and CDR2 ANQGSEA. The CDR3 runs to 13 residues. Trimming removed 7 bases at V and 1 base at J, with 11 bases between. In DNA, the CDR3 is TGCAGCGCTCTTACAGGGAGCAATCAGCCCCAGCATTTT. It specifies CSALTGSNQPQHF.

The chain employs TRBV6-5 and TRBJ2-7; 10 nucleotides align to TRBD1. The germline V gene encodes CDR1 MNHEY and CDR2 SVGAGI. CDR3 length: 13 residues. J was trimmed by 6 bases and V by 7 bases; bases with no gene match: 6. CDR3 sequence (DNA): TGTGCCAGCACCCAGACAGGGGGCCTCGAGCAGTACTTC. Translating gives CASTQTGGLEQYF.

This sequence joins TRBV2 and TRBJ1-1, with a tentative D call TRBD1 (6 bases). Germline lookup yields CDR1 SNHLY and CDR2 FYNNEI. Trimming took 9 bases from V and 0 from J, leaving 11 bases between them. The CDR3 sequence is 13 residues long. The CDR3 is CARKGVMNTEAFF. The CDR3 nucleotides are TGTGCCAGAAAGGGGGTCATGAACACTGAAGCTTTCTTT.

J is TRBJ2-1 and V is TRBV6-4, with D maybe TRBD2 (7 bases). The germline CDR1 and CDR2 sequences are MRHNA and SNTAGT. V was shortened by 9 bases and J by 8 bases, with 11 bases between the two germline ends. The CDR3 has 11 residues. The CDR3 DNA sequence: TGTGCCAGTGGGGGGGCCTATGAGCAGTTCTTC. Encoded protein: CASGGAYEQFF.

The V call is TRBV11-2, the J call TRBJ2-2, with a tentative D call TRBD2 (6 bases). The germline V and J ends were trimmed by 3 bases and 2 bases, with 16 bases remaining between them. This CDR3 region has 17 residues. The germline V gene encodes CDR1 SGHAT and CDR2 FQNNGV. For the CDR3, the DNA is TGTGCCAGCAGCTTTGTCGGGGGAGCTACAAACACCGGGGAGCTGTTTTTT. Translating gives CASSFVGGATNTGELFF.

The rearrangement joins TRBV5-1 to TRBJ1-1, with TRBD1 as a possible D gene (6 bases). The germline V gene has CDR1 SGHRS and CDR2 YFSETQ. The CDR3 totals 17 residues. Trimming took off 3 bases at V and 0 bases at J, with 18 bases between the two ends. The CDR3 spells CASSSSSNRVMNTEAFF. CDR3 bases: TGCGCCAGCAGCTCTTCCTCTAACAGGGTTATGAACACTGAAGCTTTCTTT.

The chain combines TRBV28 with TRBJ1-1; a weak D match, TRBD1 (6 bases). The CDR3 contains 14 residues. Per germline, CDR1 MDHEN and CDR2 SYDVKM. Trimming took off 6 bases at V and 6 bases at J, with 17 bases between the two ends. This chain's CDR3 is CASSPANREPEAFF. The CDR3 bases are TGTGCCAGCAGCCCCGCCAACAGGGAGCCTGAAGCTTTCTTT. Full variable domain (outside the CDR3, taken from reference TRBV28 and TRBJ1-1): DVKVTQSSRYLVKRTGEKVFLECVQDMDHENMFWYRQDPGLGLRLIYFSYDVKMKEKGDIPEGYSVSREKKERFSLILESASTNQTSMYLCASSPANREPEAFFGQGTRLTVV.

This clone was detected only once. The chain has TRBV7-9 and TRBJ1-1, with 9 bases fitting TRBD1. The CDR3 loop spans 15 amino acids. V was pared by 5 bases and J by 5 bases, with 9 bases of the junction left unmatched. Germline lookup yields CDR1 SEHNR and CDR2 FQNEAQ (reference sequence). The CDR3 sequence is CASSLWTGVRTEAFF. The CDR3 nucleotides read TGTGCCAGCAGCCTTTGGACAGGGGTGAGAACTGAAGCTTTCTTT.

V usage is TRBV18 and J usage is TRBJ2-2; no reliable D call. The V gene lost 6 bases and the J gene lost 6 bases, with 11 bases spanning the gap. Germline CDR1 and CDR2: KGHSH and LQKENI. The length of the CDR3 is 13 residues. Here the CDR3 DNA reads TGTGCCAGCTCCCCAATACGGGCCGGGGAGCTGTTTTTT. Its protein is CASSPIRAGELFF.

The genes are TRBV11-2 and TRBJ1-3; perhaps TRBD1 as D (5 bases). The CDR3 is 14 residues long. Trimming left V 1 base short and J 8 bases short, with 12 bases between. CDR1 is SGHAT, CDR2 FQNNGV, per germline. The CDR3 spells CASSLAGLWDTIYF. In nucleotides, the CDR3 is TGTGCCAGCAGCTTAGCAGGGTTATGGGACACCATATATTTT. The full variable domain, its missing parts supplied by reference TRBV11-2 and TRBJ1-3, is EAGVAQSPRYKIIEKRQSVAFWCNPISGHATLYWYQQILGQGPKLLIQFQNNGVVDDSQLPKDRFSAERLKGVDSTLKIQPAKLEDSAVYLCASSLAGLWDTIYFGEGSWLTVV.

The chain joins TRBV18 to TRBJ1-5; D not certain. The V gene's germline CDR1 is KGHSH and CDR2 LQKENI. The CDR3 runs 17 residues. V was clipped by 3 bases and J by 7 bases, with 22 bases between them. The CDR3 loop reads CASSPSLLSDSGQPQHF. The CDR3 DNA is TGTGCCAGCTCACCCTCCCTGCTCTCGGACTCGGGACAGCCCCAGCATTTT.

The chain combines TRBV18 with TRBJ1-1; D is possibly TRBD1 (5 bases). The CDR3 is made up of 14 amino acids. Germline lookup yields CDR1 KGHSH and CDR2 LQKENI. Trimming removed 6 bases at V and 1 base at J, with 12 bases between. The CDR3 spells CASSQGVGNTEAFF. The CDR3 region has the DNA TGTGCCAGCTCCCAAGGGGTGGGGAACACTGAAGCTTTCTTT.

This chain's CDR3 is CASSLDRGPNTEAFF. In DNA, the CDR3 is TGTGCCAGCAGCTTGGACAGGGGGCCGAACACTGAAGCTTTCTTT. V and J are TRBV5-6 and TRBJ1-1; 9 bases are shared with TRBD1. From germline, CDR1 is SGHDT and CDR2 YYEEEE. J gave up 1 base and V 0 bases, and 1 base lay outside the gene matches. The CDR3 covers 15 residues.

This chain links TRBV19 with TRBJ1-2, with 7 bases identical to TRBD1. Germline V gene lookup returns CDR1 LNHDA and CDR2 SQIVND (reference sequence). The CDR3 consists of 12 residues. J was trimmed by 7 bases and V by 8 bases; bases with no gene match: 7. In DNA form, the CDR3 reads TGTGCCAGTTATGAGGGGGCAGGTGGCTACACCTTC. Translating it yields CASYEGAGGYTF.

The rearrangement uses TRBV10-3 and TRBJ1-1; no definite D call. The germline CDR1 and CDR2 sequences are ENHRY and SYGVKD. Trimming took 2 bases from V and 7 from J, leaving 8 bases between them. The CDR3 covers 12 residues. Written as DNA, the CDR3 is TGTGCCATCAGTGAGGCGGAGGATGAAGCTTTCTTT. It encodes CAISEAEDEAFF.